The T cell receptor beta chain under discussion was sequenced for a study of cytomegalovirus exposure and HLA in healthy donors. Study details: An earlier analysis identified 117 million unique TCR beta sequences in about 200 million T cells.

Study observations and caveats: Investigators reported 164 TCR beta chains as tied to cytomegalovirus. It was confirmed in vitro that three of the CMV-associated chains were specific for CMV antigens. A link between a missense DCLRE1C variant and TCR beta V- and J-gene trimming emerged from a later analysis.

The CDR3 is 16 amino acids. Germline values: CDR1 LNHDA, CDR2 SQIVND (reference sequence). The V and J ends lost 1 base and 5 bases, in that order; junction bases with no gene match: 10. The PCR employed 60 Vbeta primers together with 13 Jbeta primers. Libraries were prepared by immunoSEQ multiplex PCR; TCRdb keeps only in-frame clonotypes and omits some of them. This table has about 95,000 clones, around 80% appearing once. Of note for this clone: Antigen unknown.

This receptor was identified in a man aged 25 to 45 in good health and CMV-seropositive. The chain joins TRBV19 to TRBJ2-5; 7 bases are shared with TRBD2. Material: PBMCs. The CDR3 protein is CASSIGSGRARETQYF. The CDR3 DNA reads TGTGCCAGTAGTATAGGTTCTGGGAGGGCGCGGGAGACCCAGTACTTC.